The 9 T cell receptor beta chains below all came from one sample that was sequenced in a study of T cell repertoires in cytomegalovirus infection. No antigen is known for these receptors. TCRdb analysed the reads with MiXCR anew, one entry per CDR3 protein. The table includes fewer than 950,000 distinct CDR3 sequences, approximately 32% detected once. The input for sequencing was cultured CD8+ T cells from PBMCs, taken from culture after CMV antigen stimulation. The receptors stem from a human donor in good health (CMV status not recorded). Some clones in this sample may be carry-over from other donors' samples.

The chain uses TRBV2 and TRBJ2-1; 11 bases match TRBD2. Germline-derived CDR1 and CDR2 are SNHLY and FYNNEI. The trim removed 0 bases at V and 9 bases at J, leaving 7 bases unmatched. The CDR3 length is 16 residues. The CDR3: CASSEAPTGTSGEQFF. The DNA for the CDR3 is TGTGCCAGCAGTGAAGCTCCCACCGGGACTAGCGGTGAGCAGTTCTTC.

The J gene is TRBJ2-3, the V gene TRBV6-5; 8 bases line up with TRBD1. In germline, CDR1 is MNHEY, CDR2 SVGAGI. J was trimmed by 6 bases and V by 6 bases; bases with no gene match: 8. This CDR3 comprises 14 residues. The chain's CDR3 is CASRGRTGLDTQYF. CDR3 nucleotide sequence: TGTGCCAGCAGGGGCAGGACAGGGCTGGATACGCAGTATTTT.

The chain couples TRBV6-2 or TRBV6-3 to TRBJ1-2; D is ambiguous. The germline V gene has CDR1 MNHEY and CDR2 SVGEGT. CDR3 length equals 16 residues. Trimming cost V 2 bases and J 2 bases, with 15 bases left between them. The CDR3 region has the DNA TGTGCCAGCAGTTACCTTCCGGACGGTGAGAACTATGGCTACACCTTC. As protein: CASSYLPDGENYGYTF.

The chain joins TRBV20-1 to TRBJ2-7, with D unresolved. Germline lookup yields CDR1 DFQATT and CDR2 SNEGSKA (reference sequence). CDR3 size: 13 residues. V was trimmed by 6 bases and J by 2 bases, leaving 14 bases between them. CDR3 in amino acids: CSAHQTWTYEQYF. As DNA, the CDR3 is TGCAGTGCCCATCAGACATGGACCTACGAGCAGTACTTC.

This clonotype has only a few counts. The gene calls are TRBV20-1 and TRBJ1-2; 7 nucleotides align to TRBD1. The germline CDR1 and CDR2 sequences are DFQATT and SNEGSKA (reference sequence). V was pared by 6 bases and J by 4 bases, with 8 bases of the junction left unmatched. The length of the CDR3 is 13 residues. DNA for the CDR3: TGCAGTGCCCCTCCCTGGGACAGCTATGGCTACACCTTC. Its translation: CSAPPWDSYGYTF.

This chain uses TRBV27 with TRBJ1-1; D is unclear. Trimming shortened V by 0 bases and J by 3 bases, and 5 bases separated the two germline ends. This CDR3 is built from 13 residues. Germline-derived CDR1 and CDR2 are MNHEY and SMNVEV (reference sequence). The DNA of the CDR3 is TGTGCCAGCAGTTTATCCATTTACACTGAAGCTTTCTTT. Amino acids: CASSLSIYTEAFF.

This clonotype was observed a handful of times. CDR3 in amino acids: CASSDGTSPFNEQFF. For the CDR3, the DNA is TGTGCCAGCAGCGACGGGACTAGCCCTTTCAATGAGCAGTTCTTC. The chain couples TRBV6-2 or TRBV6-3 to TRBJ2-1; 9 bases fit TRBD2. This CDR3 has 15 residues. The junction had 9 bases not matched to a gene; V was cut back by 6 bases and J by 6 bases. The germline CDR1 and CDR2 sequences are MNHEY and SVGEGT.

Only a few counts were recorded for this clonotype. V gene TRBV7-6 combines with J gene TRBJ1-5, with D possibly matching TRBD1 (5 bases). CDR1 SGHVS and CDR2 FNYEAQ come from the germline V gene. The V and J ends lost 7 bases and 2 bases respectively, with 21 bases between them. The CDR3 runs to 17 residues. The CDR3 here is CASNLVAGEPGNQPQHF. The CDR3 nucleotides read TGTGCCAGCAACCTCGTTGCGGGGGAGCCTGGCAATCAGCCCCAGCATTTT. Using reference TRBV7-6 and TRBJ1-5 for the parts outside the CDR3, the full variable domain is GAGVSQSPRYKVTKRGQDVALRCDPISGHVSLYWYRQALGQGPEFLTYFNYEAQQDKSGLPNDRFSAERPEGSISTLTIQRTEQRDSAMYRCASNLVAGEPGNQPQHFGDGTRLSIL.

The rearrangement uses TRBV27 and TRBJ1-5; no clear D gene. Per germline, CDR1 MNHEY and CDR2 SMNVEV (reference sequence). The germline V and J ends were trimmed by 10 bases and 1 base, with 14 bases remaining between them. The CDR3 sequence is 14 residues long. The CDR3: CANKSPGSNQPQHF. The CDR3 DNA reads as TGTGCCAACAAGAGCCCCGGGAGCAATCAGCCCCAGCATTTT.